Presented here are 29 T cell receptor beta chains from one specimen sequenced in a study of blood T cell repertoires in COVID-19 (dated by TCRdb to the early 2020s). Library generation was performed with the immunoSEQ multiplex PCR assay. The immuneACCESS repertoire file appears here via TCRdb, limited to in-frame rearrangements. These files lack a portion of the clones; in checked studies, under half of the deficit traces to unresolved V genes, and the cause of the others is not known. Present in this sample are about 22,000 clones, 83% of which were seen just once. Of the sample, 48% is held by the ten largest clones. Sequencing was done on a sample of peripheral blood. The receptors shown here come from a man between 65 and 80 years old with acute or convalescent COVID-19.

The chain links TRBV7-2 to TRBJ1-2, with 11 bases that match TRBD1. From germline, CDR1 is SGHTA and CDR2 FQGNSA. V shed 5 bases and J 7 bases; nucleotides not matched to a gene: 18. The CDR3 totals 18 residues. The CDR3 region is CASSQVIAGTGGGGGYTF. As DNA, the CDR3 is TGTGCCAGCAGCCAAGTCATCGCCGGGACAGGGGGAGGTGGTGGCTACACCTTC.

The chain employs TRBV6-6 and TRBJ1-6; tentatively, D is TRBD1 (5 bases). The CDR3 totals 14 residues. Trimming took off 5 bases at V and 7 bases at J, with 12 bases between the two ends. Germline V gene lookup returns CDR1 MNHNY and CDR2 SVGAGI (reference sequence). CDR3 DNA sequence: TGTGCCAGCAGTCCGAGACAGAGGAATTCACCCCTCCACTTT. Its translation: CASSPRQRNSPLHF.

The rearrangement joins TRBV24-1 to TRBJ1-2; TRBD1 is a possible D gene (6 bases). The germline V gene encodes CDR1 KGHDR and CDR2 SFDVKD. CDR3 length: 13 amino acids. Trimming cost V 3 bases and J 8 bases, with 12 bases left between them. The CDR3, as DNA: TGTGCCACCAGTGATACAGGGATTCACGGCTACACCTTC. Protein product: CATSDTGIHGYTF.

This chain joins TRBV12-5 and TRBJ2-5; the D is unclear. Per the germline V gene, CDR1 is LGHNT and CDR2 is FRNRAP. The V end lost 5 bases, the J end lost 4 bases, and 5 bases lay between the germline ends. The length of the CDR3 is 11 residues. This chain's CDR3 is CASGVGETQYF. The CDR3 coding sequence is TGTGCTAGTGGTGTCGGAGAGACCCAGTACTTC. Combining the CDR3 with reference TRBV12-5 and TRBJ2-5 gives the whole variable domain DARVTQTPRHKVTEMGQEVTMRCQPILGHNTVFWYRQTMMQGLELLAYFRNRAPLDDSGMPKDRFSAEMPDATLATLKIQPSEPRDSAVYFCASGVGETQYFGPGTRLLVL.

The rearrangement uses TRBV7-7 and TRBJ2-5, with 12 bases fitting TRBD1. This CDR3 has 17 residues. Germline values: CDR1 SSHAT, CDR2 FNYEAQ (reference sequence). V lost 4 bases, J lost 5 bases, and 11 bases stayed unmatched. The CDR3 is CASSSSLGQGAGETQYF. CDR3 nucleotide sequence: TGTGCCAGCAGCTCCTCCTTGGGACAGGGGGCCGGGGAGACCCAGTACTTC. The variable domain in full, with the rest retrieved from reference TRBV7-7 and TRBJ2-5, is GAGVSQSPRYKVTKRGQDVTLRCDPISSHATLYWYQQALGQGPEFLTYFNYEAQPDKSGLPSDRFSAERPEGSISTLTIQRTEQRDSAMYRCASSSSLGQGAGETQYFGPGTRLLVL.

V usage is TRBV29-1 and J usage is TRBJ1-2, with a tentative D call TRBD1 (6 bases). V shed 3 bases and J shed 6 bases, with 11 bases lying between them. The germline V gene encodes CDR1 SQVTM and CDR2 ANQGSEA. The CDR3 is 12 residues long. The CDR3 spells CSVEKGDHGYTF. The CDR3, as DNA: TGCAGCGTTGAGAAGGGGGACCATGGCTACACCTTC.

This chain links TRBV18 with TRBJ2-1; 8 nucleotides line up with TRBD2. Losses at the gene ends were 6 bases for V and 4 bases for J; bases not matched to a gene: 8. In germline, CDR1 is KGHSH, CDR2 LQKENI. This CDR3 region has 15 residues. The CDR3 nucleotides are TGTGCCAGCTCTCTCACCGGGACTAGTTACAATGAGCAGTTCTTC. Its protein product is CASSLTGTSYNEQFF.

The chain carries TRBV30 and TRBJ1-4; no definite D call. V gave up 1 base and J gave up 6 bases, with 6 bases separating them. The CDR3 runs 12 residues. Germline V gene sequence: CDR1 GTSNPN, CDR2 SVGIG (reference sequence). CDR3 in DNA: TGTGCCTGGAGTGCCGGTTATGAAAAACTGTTTTTT. Its protein product is CAWSAGYEKLFF.

This clone occurred a few times. This chain joins TRBV4-2 and TRBJ2-7; D is possibly TRBD1 (5 bases). The CDR3 runs 14 residues. CDR1 LGHNA and CDR2 YNFKEQ come from the germline V gene. Trimming took 0 bases from V and 5 from J, leaving 11 bases between them. The CDR3 DNA reads as TGTGCCAGCAGCCAAGAAAGCAGGGCCCACGAGCAGTACTTC. Protein product: CASSQESRAHEQYF.

The CDR3 loop is CASSYRGSEQYF. CDR3 coding DNA: TGTGCCAGCAGTTACAGGGGAAGCGAGCAGTACTTC. The gene calls are TRBV6-5 and TRBJ2-7; D possibly corresponds to TRBD1 (5 bases). The CDR3 runs 12 residues. Trimming left V 2 bases short and J 6 bases short, with 8 bases between. Looked up from germline, CDR1 is MNHEY and CDR2 is SVGAGI.

The chain recombines TRBV25-1 with TRBJ2-3; unclear D gene. Looked up from germline, CDR1 is MGHDK and CDR2 is SYGVNS. The CDR3 loop spans 15 amino acids. The V end lost 1 base, the J end lost 4 bases, and 12 bases lay between the germline ends. This chain's CDR3 is CASSESGPQADTQYF. DNA of the CDR3: TGTGCCAGCAGTGAATCTGGCCCGCAGGCAGATACGCAGTATTTT.

The chain has TRBV6-6 and TRBJ1-4; tentative D call: TRBD1 (5 bases). V lost 5 bases and J 8 bases, leaving 9 bases between the germline ends. Germline V gene data show CDR1 as MNHNY and CDR2 as SVGAGI (reference sequence). CDR3 length: 12 amino acids. CDR3 coding DNA: TGTGCCAGCAGTCAGGACAAAGAAAAACTGTTTTTT. It translates to CASSQDKEKLFF.

The gene calls are TRBV18 and TRBJ1-5, with D possibly matching TRBD1 (5 bases). Germline V gene sequence: CDR1 KGHSH, CDR2 LQKENI. Trimming removed 3 bases at V and 3 bases at J, with 15 bases between. This CDR3 is 16 amino acids long. CDR3 bases: TGTGCCAGCTCACCGAACCAGGGCGATAACAATCAGCCCCAGCATTTT. Protein product: CASSPNQGDNNQPQHF.

The V and J genes are TRBV10-3 and TRBJ1-1, with D possibly matching TRBD1 (6 bases). CDR1 and CDR2 from the germline V gene are ENHRY and SYGVKD. V was shortened by 0 bases and J by 7 bases, with 21 bases between the two germline ends. The CDR3 covers 17 residues. Here the CDR3 reads CAISESSGVRGHHEAFF. As DNA, the CDR3 is TGTGCCATCAGTGAGTCTAGTGGCGTGAGGGGACACCATGAAGCTTTCTTT.

This clone was observed a handful of times. The chain recombines TRBV7-6 with TRBJ2-1; possibly TRBD1 for D (5 bases). V was trimmed by 5 bases and J by 7 bases, leaving 21 bases between them. Germline V gene lookup returns CDR1 SGHVS and CDR2 FNYEAQ. This CDR3 comprises 16 residues. CDR3 residues: CASSANRARGANEQFF. CDR3 sequence (DNA): TGTGCCAGCAGCGCTAACCGGGCTCGTGGGGCTAATGAGCAGTTCTTC.

The chain carries TRBV7-2 and TRBJ2-4; D is perhaps TRBD1 (6 bases). CDR1 SGHTA and CDR2 FQGNSA come from the germline V gene. The CDR3 is 17 residues long. The V end was cut by 4 bases, the J end by 0 bases, with 16 bases between. The CDR3: CASSSRTAGLAKNIQYF. Written as DNA, the CDR3 is TGTGCCAGCAGCTCCCGGACAGCCGGACTAGCCAAAAACATTCAGTACTTC.

The DNA of the CDR3 is TGTGCCAGCAGCCGATTTCGGAGTAAAGAAGAAAAACTGTTTTTT. Its protein is CASSRFRSKEEKLFF. The V and J genes are TRBV6-5 and TRBJ1-4; no reliable D call. Germline CDR1 and CDR2: MNHEY and SVGAGI. The CDR3 consists of 15 residues. Trimming took 6 bases from V and 8 from J, leaving 19 bases between them.

This clone was detected once. The rearrangement joins TRBV6-5 to TRBJ1-6; the D is unclear. The CDR3 length is 14 residues. V gave up 6 bases and J gave up 0 bases, with 6 bases separating them. CDR1 MNHEY and CDR2 SVGAGI come from the germline V gene. The CDR3 sequence is CASRVSSYNSPLHF. For the CDR3, the DNA is TGTGCCAGCAGGGTGAGCTCCTATAATTCACCCCTCCACTTT.

This clone was found a few times. The V gene is TRBV10-1, the J gene TRBJ2-1; 7 bases align to TRBD2. Germline V lookup: CDR1 WNHNN, CDR2 SYGVQD (reference sequence). V lost 5 bases and J lost 8; bases outside the gene matches: 6. The CDR3 has 13 amino acids. As DNA, the CDR3 is TGCGCCAGCAGTCCCGGGGGGAGCGATGAGCAGTTCTTC. It translates to CASSPGGSDEQFF.

This rearrangement joins TRBV4-1 to TRBJ1-1; 8 positions agree with TRBD1. In germline, CDR1 is MGHRA, CDR2 YSYEKL. The CDR3 is 15 amino acids. Trimming at V came to 4 bases and at J to 5 bases, leaving 9 bases not matched to a gene. The CDR3 region is CASSPPGGPSTEAFF. The CDR3 coding sequence is TGCGCCAGCAGCCCACCAGGGGGCCCGTCAACTGAAGCTTTCTTT.

This clone has a single count. The chain has TRBV5-5 and TRBJ2-7; D is perhaps TRBD1 (6 bases). This CDR3 is built from 14 residues. The germline CDR1 and CDR2 sequences are SGHKS and YYEKEE (reference sequence). V lost 2 bases and J 5 bases, leaving 14 bases between the germline ends. The DNA of the CDR3 is TGTGCCAGCAGCTTAGGGGCTCGGGACAACGAGCAGTACTTC. This encodes CASSLGARDNEQYF.

This chain connects TRBV28 to TRBJ2-3, with D possibly matching TRBD2 (6 bases). The germline V gene has CDR1 MDHEN and CDR2 SYDVKM. The CDR3 sequence is 14 residues long. V lost 3 bases and J lost 1, with 8 bases in between. The CDR3 coding sequence is TGTGCCAGCAGTTTGGGACTTGGCACAGATACGCAGTATTTT. It specifies CASSLGLGTDTQYF.

The CDR3 is CASTPDRGDNSPLHF. The CDR3, as DNA: TGTGCCAGCACCCCGGACAGGGGAGATAATTCACCCCTCCACTTT. The chain recombines TRBV7-2 with TRBJ1-6; 9 positions agree with TRBD1. J gave up 5 bases and V 7 bases, and 6 bases lay outside the gene matches. Per the germline V gene, CDR1 is SGHTA and CDR2 is FQGNSA. The CDR3 extends over 15 amino acids.

This clone was detected once. V and J are TRBV24-1 and TRBJ2-5; no firm D call. CDR1 and CDR2 (germline): KGHDR, SFDVKD. Trimming took 7 bases from V and 4 from J, leaving 9 bases between them. The CDR3 has 12 amino acids. The CDR3 nucleotides are TGTGCCACCAGGGGCCTTGGAGAGACCCAGTACTTC. This sequence encodes CATRGLGETQYF.

The gene calls are TRBV6-2 or TRBV6-3 and TRBJ1-4, with D hard to call. The CDR3 has 16 amino acids. Trimming left V 4 bases short and J 0 bases short, with 12 bases between. CDR1 and CDR2 (germline): MNHEY, SVGEGT. The CDR3 coding sequence is TGTGCCAGCAGTTTCTTAAGAGGAGCAACTAATGAAAAACTGTTTTTT. Translation: CASSFLRGATNEKLFF.

This chain uses TRBV6-5 with TRBJ2-5; 12 nucleotides line up with TRBD2. V gave up 2 bases and J gave up 5 bases; unmatched junction bases: 6. The CDR3 is 16 amino acids. Germline CDR1 MNHEY, CDR2 SVGAGI. The CDR3 loop is CASSYPSGGAAETQYF. CDR3 nucleotide sequence: TGTGCCAGCAGTTACCCTAGCGGGGGGGCGGCGGAGACCCAGTACTTC.

The rearrangement joins TRBV10-1 to TRBJ2-4; D may be TRBD1 (5 bases). CDR1 and CDR2 from the germline V gene are WNHNN and SYGVQD (reference sequence). The CDR3 sequence is 15 residues long. The V and J ends lost 2 bases and 0 bases respectively, with 8 bases between them. For the CDR3, the DNA is TGCGCCAGCAGTGAGGACAGACTAGCCAAAAACATTCAGTACTTC. Residues: CASSEDRLAKNIQYF.

This chain uses TRBV28 with TRBJ1-4, with 7 bases aligning to TRBD1. V trimming: 10 bases; J trimming: 6 bases; junction bases outside the gene matches: 8. CDR1 and CDR2 from the germline V gene are MDHEN and SYDVKM. This CDR3 is built from 13 residues. The CDR3 region is CAIRQGFYEKLFF. CDR3 nucleotide sequence: TGTGCCATCCGACAGGGTTTCTATGAAAAACTGTTTTTT. Combining the CDR3 with reference TRBV28 and TRBJ1-4 gives the whole variable domain DVKVTQSSRYLVKRTGEKVFLECVQDMDHENMFWYRQDPGLGLRLIYFSYDVKMKEKGDIPEGYSVSREKKERFSLILESASTNQTSMYLCAIRQGFYEKLFFGSGTQLSVL.

The count of this clone is one. The J gene is TRBJ2-7, the V gene TRBV12-3 or TRBV12-4, with no clear D. This CDR3 is 13 amino acids long. Trimming took off 1 base at V and 0 bases at J, with 4 bases between the two ends. The CDR3 nucleotides are TGTGCCAGCAGTTTAGGCAGCTCCTACGAGCAGTACTTC. This gives the protein CASSLGSSYEQYF.